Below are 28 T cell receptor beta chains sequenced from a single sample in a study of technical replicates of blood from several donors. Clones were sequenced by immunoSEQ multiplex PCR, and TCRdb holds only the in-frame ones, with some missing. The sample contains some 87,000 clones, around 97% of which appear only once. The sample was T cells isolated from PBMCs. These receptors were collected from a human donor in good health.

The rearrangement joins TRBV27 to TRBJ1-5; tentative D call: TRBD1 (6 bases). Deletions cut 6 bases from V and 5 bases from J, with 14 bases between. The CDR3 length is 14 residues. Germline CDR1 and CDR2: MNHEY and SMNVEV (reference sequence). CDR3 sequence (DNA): TGTGCCAGCAGCTTCACAGGGTACGATCAGCCCCAGCATTTT. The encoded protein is CASSFTGYDQPQHF.

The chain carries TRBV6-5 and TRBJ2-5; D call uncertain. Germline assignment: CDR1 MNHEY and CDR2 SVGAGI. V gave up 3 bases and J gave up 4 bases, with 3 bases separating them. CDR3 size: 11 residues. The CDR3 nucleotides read TGTGCCAGCAGTTATCTAGAGACCCAGTACTTC. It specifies CASSYLETQYF.

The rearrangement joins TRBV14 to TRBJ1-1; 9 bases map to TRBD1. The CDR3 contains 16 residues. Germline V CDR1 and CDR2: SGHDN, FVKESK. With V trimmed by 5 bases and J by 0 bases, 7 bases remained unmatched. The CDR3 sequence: CASSLRTGDLNTEAFF. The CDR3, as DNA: TGTGCCAGCAGCTTAAGGACAGGGGATCTGAACACTGAAGCTTTCTTT.

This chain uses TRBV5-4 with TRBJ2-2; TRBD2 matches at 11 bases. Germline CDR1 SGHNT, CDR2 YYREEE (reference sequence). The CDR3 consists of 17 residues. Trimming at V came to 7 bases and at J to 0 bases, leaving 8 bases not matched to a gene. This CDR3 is CASEKTSGNTNTGELFF. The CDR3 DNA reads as TGTGCCAGCGAGAAGACTAGCGGGAACACGAACACCGGGGAGCTGTTTTTT.

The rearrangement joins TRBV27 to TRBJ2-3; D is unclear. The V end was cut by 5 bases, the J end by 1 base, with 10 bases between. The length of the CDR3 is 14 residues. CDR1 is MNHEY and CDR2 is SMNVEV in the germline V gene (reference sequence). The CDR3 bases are TGTGCCAGCAGTCCGGTATTGGGCACAGATACGCAGTATTTT. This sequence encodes CASSPVLGTDTQYF.

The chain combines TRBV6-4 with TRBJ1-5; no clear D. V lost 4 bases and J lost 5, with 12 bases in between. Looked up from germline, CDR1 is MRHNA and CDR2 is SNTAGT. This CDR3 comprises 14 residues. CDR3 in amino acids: CASSVSLVHQPQHF. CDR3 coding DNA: TGTGCCAGCAGTGTTTCTCTCGTTCATCAGCCCCAGCATTTT.

CDR3 in DNA: TGTGCCAGCAGCTTCCGGGATCTGGGGAGCAATGAGCAGTTCTTC. This sequence encodes CASSFRDLGSNEQFF. The rearrangement links TRBV7-9 to TRBJ2-1; tentative D call: TRBD2 (5 bases). Germline lookup yields CDR1 SEHNR and CDR2 FQNEAQ (reference sequence). V lost 3 bases and J 6 bases, leaving 15 bases between the germline ends. The CDR3 extends over 15 amino acids. The full variable domain, rest sourced from reference TRBV7-9 and TRBJ2-1, is DTGVSQNPRHKITKRGQNVTFRCDPISEHNRLYWYRQTLGQGPEFLTYFQNEAQLEKSRLLSDRFSAERPKGSFSTLEIQRTEQGDSAMYLCASSFRDLGSNEQFFGPGTRLTVL.

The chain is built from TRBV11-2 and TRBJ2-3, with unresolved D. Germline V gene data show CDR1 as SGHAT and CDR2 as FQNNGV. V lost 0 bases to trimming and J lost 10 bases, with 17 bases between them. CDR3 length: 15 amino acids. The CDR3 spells CASSLEKSSSPAQYF. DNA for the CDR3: TGTGCCAGCAGCTTAGAGAAATCCAGTTCCCCCGCGCAGTATTTT.

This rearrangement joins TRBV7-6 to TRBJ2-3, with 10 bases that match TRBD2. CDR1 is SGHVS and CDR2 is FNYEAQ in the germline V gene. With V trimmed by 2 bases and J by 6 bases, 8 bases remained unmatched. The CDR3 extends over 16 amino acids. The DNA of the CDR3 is TGTGCCAGCAGCTTAAGCGGGGGGGCCCCTCGGGATACGCAGTATTTT. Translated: CASSLSGGAPRDTQYF.

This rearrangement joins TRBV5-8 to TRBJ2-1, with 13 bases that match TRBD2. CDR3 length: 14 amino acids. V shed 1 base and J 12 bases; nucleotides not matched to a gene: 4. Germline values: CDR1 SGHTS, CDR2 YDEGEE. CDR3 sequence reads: CASSLYTSGRGQFF. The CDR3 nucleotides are TGTGCCAGCAGCTTGTACACTAGCGGGAGGGGGCAGTTCTTC.

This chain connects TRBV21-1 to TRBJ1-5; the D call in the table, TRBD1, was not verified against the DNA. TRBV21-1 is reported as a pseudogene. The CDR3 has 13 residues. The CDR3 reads CASSNVRAQPQHF. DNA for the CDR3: TGTGCCAGCAGCAATGTCAGGGCCCAGCCCCAGCATTTT.

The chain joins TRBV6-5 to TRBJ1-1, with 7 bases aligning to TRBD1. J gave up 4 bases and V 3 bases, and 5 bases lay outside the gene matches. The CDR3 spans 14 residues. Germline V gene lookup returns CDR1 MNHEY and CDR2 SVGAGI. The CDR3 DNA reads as TGTGCCAGCAGTTATACCGAGGGGGCCACTGAAGCTTTCTTT. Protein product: CASSYTEGATEAFF.

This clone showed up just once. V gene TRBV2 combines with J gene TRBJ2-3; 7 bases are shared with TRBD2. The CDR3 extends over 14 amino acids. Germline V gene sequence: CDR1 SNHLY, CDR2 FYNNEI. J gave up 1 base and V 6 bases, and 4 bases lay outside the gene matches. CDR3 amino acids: CASRGDYRTDTQYF. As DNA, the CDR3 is TGTGCCAGCAGGGGGGACTACCGCACAGATACGCAGTATTTT.

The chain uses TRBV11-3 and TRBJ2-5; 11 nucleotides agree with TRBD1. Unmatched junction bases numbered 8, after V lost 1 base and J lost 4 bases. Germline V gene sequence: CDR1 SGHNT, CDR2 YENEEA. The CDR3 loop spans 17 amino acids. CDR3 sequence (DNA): TGTGCCAGCAGCTTAGCTCTCGGGACAGGGGGGGTAGAGACCCAGTACTTC. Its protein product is CASSLALGTGGVETQYF.

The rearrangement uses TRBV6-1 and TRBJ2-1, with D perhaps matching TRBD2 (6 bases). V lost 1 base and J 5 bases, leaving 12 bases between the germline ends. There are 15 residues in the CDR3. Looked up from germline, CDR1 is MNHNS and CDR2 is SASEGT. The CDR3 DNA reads TGTGCCAGCAGTGAAGACGGGAGAGCCCACAATGAGCAGTTCTTC. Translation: CASSEDGRAHNEQFF.

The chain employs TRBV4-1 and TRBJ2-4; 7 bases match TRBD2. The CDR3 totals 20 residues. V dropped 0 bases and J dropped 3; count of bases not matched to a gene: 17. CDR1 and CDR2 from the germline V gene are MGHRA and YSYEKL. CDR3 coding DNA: TGCGCCAGCAGCCAAGATGGCGGTCGTAGGCGGGAGTGGGGCAAAAACATTCAGTACTTC. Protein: CASSQDGGRRREWGKNIQYF.

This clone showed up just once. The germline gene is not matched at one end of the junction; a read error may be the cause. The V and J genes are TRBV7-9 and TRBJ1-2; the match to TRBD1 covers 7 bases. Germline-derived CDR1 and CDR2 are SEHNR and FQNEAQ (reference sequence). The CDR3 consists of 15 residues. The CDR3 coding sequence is TGTGCCAGCAGCTTAGGAGGGGGCGCGGACTATGGCCACACCTTC. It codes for CASSLGGGADYGHTF.

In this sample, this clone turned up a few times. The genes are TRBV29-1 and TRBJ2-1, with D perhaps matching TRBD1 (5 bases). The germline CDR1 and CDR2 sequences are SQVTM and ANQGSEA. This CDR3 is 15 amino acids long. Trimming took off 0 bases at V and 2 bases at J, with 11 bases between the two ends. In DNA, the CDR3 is TGCAGCGTTGAAGATCTGGGCAGGGCCTACAATGAGCAGTTCTTC. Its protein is CSVEDLGRAYNEQFF.

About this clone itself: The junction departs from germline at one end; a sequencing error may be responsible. The CDR3 reads CASSSSPGTLIFF. The CDR3 DNA reads as TGTGCCAGCAGTTCATCTCCAGGGACTCTTATATTCTTC. The chain employs TRBV27 and TRBJ2-7, with TRBD2 as a possible D gene (6 bases). Looked up from germline, CDR1 is MNHEY and CDR2 is SMNVEV (reference sequence). CDR3 length: 13 residues.

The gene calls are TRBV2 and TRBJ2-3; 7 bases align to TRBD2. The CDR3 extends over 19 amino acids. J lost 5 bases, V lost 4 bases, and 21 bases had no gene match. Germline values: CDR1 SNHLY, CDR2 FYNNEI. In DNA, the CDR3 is TGTGCCAGCAGTGGCTCGACGACCCCGGGACTACCCGAGGGAGATACGCAGTATTTT. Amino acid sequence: CASSGSTTPGLPEGDTQYF.

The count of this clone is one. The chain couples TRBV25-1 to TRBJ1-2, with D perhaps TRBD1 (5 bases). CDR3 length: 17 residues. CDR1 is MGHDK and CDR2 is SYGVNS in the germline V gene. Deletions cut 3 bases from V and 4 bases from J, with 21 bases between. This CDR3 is CASSEGLVDIHGYGYTF. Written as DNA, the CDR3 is TGTGCCAGCAGTGAGGGGTTGGTGGACATTCACGGCTATGGCTACACCTTC.

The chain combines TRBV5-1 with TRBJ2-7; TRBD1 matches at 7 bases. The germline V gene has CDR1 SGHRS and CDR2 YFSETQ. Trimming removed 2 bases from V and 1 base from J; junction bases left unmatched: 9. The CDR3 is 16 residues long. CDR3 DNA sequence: TGCGCCAGCAGCTTTGACACCCAGGGGGTATCCTACGAGCAGTACTTC. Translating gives CASSFDTQGVSYEQYF. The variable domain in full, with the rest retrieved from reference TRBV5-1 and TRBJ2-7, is KAGVTQTPRYLIKTRGQQVTLSCSPISGHRSVSWYQQTPGQGLQFLFEYFSETQRNKGNFPGRFSGRQFSNSRSEMNVSTLELGDSALYLCASSFDTQGVSYEQYFGPGTRLTVT.

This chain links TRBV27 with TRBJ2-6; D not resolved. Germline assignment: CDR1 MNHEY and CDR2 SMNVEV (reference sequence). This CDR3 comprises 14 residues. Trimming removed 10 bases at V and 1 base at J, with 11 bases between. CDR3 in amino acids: CATQQWSGANVLTF. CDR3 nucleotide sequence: TGTGCCACTCAACAGTGGTCTGGGGCCAACGTCCTGACTTTC.

CDR3 DNA sequence: TGTGCCACCAGCGCCGGACTAGCGGGGCGCATAAGCTCCTACAATGAGCAGTTCTTC. Translated, it gives CATSAGLAGRISSYNEQFF. The V and J genes are TRBV15 and TRBJ2-1, with 12 bases identical to TRBD2. V lost 5 bases to trimming and J lost 0 bases; unmatched junction nucleotides: 11. Germline V gene sequence: CDR1 LNHNV, CDR2 YYDKDF (reference sequence). The CDR3 length is 19 residues. Based on the CDR3 plus reference TRBV15 and TRBJ2-1, the full variable domain is DAMVIQNPRYQVTQFGKPVTLSCSQTLNHNVMYWYQQKSSQAPKLLFHYYDKDFNNEADTPDNFQSRRPNTSFCFLDIRSPGLGDTAMYLCATSAGLAGRISSYNEQFFGPGTRLTVL.

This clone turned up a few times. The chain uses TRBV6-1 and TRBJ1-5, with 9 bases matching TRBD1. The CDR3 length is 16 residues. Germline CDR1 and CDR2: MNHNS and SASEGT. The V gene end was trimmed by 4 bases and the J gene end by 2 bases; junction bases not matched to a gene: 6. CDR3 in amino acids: CASSAQGAYGNQPQHF. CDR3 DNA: TGTGCCAGCAGTGCACAGGGGGCGTATGGCAATCAGCCCCAGCATTTT.

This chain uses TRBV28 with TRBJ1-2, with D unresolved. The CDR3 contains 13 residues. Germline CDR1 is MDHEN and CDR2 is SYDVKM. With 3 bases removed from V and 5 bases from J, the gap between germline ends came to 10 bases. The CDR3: CASSFERVYGYTF. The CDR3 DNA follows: TGTGCCAGCAGTTTTGAGAGGGTTTATGGCTACACCTTC.

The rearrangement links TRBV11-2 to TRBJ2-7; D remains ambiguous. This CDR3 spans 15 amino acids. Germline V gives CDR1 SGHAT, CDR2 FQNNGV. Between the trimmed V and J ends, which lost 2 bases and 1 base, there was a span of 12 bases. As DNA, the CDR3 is TGTGCCAGCAGCTTATTAGTAGGAGTATCCTACGAGCAGTACTTC. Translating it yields CASSLLVGVSYEQYF.

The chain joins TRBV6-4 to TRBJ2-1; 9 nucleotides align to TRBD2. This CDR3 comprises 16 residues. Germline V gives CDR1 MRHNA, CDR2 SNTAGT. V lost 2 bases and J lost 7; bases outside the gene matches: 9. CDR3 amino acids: CASSDHSGRGSNEQFF. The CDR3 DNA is TGTGCCAGCAGTGACCATAGCGGGAGAGGGTCTAATGAGCAGTTCTTC.